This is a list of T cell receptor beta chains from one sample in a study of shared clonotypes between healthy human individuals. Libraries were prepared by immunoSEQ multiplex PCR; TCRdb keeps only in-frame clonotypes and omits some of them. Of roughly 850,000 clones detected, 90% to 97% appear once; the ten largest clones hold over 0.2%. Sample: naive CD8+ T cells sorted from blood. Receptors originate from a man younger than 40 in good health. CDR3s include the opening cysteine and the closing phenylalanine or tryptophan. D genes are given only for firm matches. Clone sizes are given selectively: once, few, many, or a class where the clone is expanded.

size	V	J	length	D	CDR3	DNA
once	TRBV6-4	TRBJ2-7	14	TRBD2	CASSEGVGLGEQYF	TGTGCCAGCAGTGAGGGTGTAGGACTAGGCGAGCAGTACTTC
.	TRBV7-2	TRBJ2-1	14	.	CASSSTGSYNEQFF	TGTGCCAGCAGCTCGACTGGCTCCTACAATGAGCAGTTCTTC
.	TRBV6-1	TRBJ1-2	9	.	CASNYGYTF	TGTGCCAGCAACTATGGCTACACCTTC
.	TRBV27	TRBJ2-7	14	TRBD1	CASGKRQGSGEQYF	TGTGCCAGCGGTAAAAGACAGGGAAGCGGCGAGCAGTACTTC
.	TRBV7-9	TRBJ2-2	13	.	CARPANTAGELFF	TGTGCCAGACCCGCAAATACCGCCGGGGAGCTGTTTTTT
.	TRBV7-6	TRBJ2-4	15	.	CASSPHSDGKNIQYF	TGTGCCAGCAGCCCCCACTCTGACGGGAAAAACATTCAGTACTTC
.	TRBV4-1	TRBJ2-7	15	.	CASSQVSRGFSEQYF	TGCGCCAGCAGCCAAGTTAGCCGGGGGTTTTCCGAGCAGTACTTC
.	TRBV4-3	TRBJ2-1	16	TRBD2	CASSPKLAGGYNEQFF	TGCGCCAGCAGCCCAAAGCTAGCGGGAGGATACAATGAGCAGTTCTTC
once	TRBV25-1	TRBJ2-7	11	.	CASTASYEQYF	TGTGCCAGCACTGCTTCCTACGAGCAGTACTTC
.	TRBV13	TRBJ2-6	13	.	CASMDSGANVLTF	TGTGCCAGCATGGACAGTGGGGCCAACGTCCTGACTTTC
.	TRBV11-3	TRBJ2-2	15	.	CASSLRAKNTGELFF	TGTGCCAGCAGCTTACGGGCAAAGAACACCGGGGAGCTGTTTTTT
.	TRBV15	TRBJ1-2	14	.	CATSREGENYGYTF	TGTGCCACCAGCAGAGAGGGGGAAAACTATGGCTACACCTTC
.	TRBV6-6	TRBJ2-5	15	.	CASNDKGLHQETQYF	TGTGCCAGCAACGACAAGGGACTCCATCAAGAGACCCAGTACTTC
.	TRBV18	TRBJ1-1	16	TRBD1	CASSPNDRVLRTEAFF	TGTGCCAGCTCACCGAATGACAGGGTTTTGCGCACTGAAGCTTTCTTT
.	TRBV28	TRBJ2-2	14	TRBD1	CARPGQTNTGELFF	TGTGCCAGGCCGGGACAGACGAACACCGGGGAGCTGTTTTTT
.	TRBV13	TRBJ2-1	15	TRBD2	CASSGGLAGNNEQFF	TGTGCCAGCAGCGGAGGACTAGCGGGGAACAATGAGCAGTTCTTC
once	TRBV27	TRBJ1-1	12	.	CASSDLAREAFF	TGTGCCAGCAGTGACCTCGCGCGCGAAGCTTTCTTT
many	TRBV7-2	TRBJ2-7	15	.	CASSRWTGSWYEQYF	TGTGCCAGCAGCCGATGGACCGGGAGCTGGTACGAGCAGTACTTC
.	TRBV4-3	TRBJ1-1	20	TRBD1	CASSQVRVSYRGKENTEAFF	TGCGCCAGCAGCCAAGTAAGGGTCTCTTACAGGGGTAAAGAGAACACTGAAGCTTTCTTT
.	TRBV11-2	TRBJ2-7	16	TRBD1	CASSLLQTGGNDEQYF	TGTGCCAGCAGCTTACTCCAGACAGGGGGCAACGACGAGCAGTACTTC
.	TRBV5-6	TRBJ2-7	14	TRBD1	CASSSPGQVHEQYF	TGTGCCAGCAGCTCTCCGGGACAGGTCCATGAGCAGTACTTC
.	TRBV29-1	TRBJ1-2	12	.	CSVVMTNYGYTF	TGCAGCGTTGTTATGACGAACTATGGCTACACCTTC
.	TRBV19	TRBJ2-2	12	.	CASGFNTGELFF	TGTGCCAGTGGATTCAACACCGGGGAGCTGTTTTTT
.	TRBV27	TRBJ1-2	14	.	CASSIDRANYGYTF	TGTGCCAGCAGTATCGACAGAGCTAACTATGGCTACACCTTC
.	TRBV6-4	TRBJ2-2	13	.	CASRDTNTGELFF	TGTGCCAGCCGGGACACTAACACCGGGGAGCTGTTTTTT
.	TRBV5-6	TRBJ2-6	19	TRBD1	CASSLGPAGGSSGANVLTF	TGTGCCAGCAGCTTGGGTCCGGCAGGGGGCAGCTCTGGGGCCAACGTCCTGACTTTC
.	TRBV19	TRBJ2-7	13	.	CASSVNRVYEQYF	TGTGCCAGTAGTGTAAACAGGGTCTACGAGCAGTACTTC
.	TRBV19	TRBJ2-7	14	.	CASSIMQGLHEQYF	TGTGCCAGTAGTATAATGCAGGGTCTCCACGAGCAGTACTTC
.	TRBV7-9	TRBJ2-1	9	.	CASSLDLVF	TGTGCCAGCAGCTTGGACCTCGTCTTC
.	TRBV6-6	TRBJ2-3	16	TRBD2	CASCPRAGGPSDTQYF	TGTGCCAGCTGCCCTAGAGCGGGAGGGCCATCAGATACGCAGTATTTT
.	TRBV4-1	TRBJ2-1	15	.	CASSPVGSINYEQFF	TGCGCCAGCAGCCCAGTCGGGAGTATTAATTATGAGCAGTTCTTC
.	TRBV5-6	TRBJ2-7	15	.	CASSSFGRRSYEQYF	TGTGCCAGCAGCTCCTTCGGGCGGAGATCCTACGAGCAGTACTTC
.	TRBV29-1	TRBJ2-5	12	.	CSVRGVQETQYF	TGCAGCGTCCGGGGAGTCCAAGAGACCCAGTACTTC
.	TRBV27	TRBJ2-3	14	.	CASSLAAGTDTQYF	TGTGCCAGCAGTTTGGCCGCTGGCACAGATACGCAGTATTTT
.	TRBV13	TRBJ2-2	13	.	CASSVTGSRELFF	TGTGCCAGCAGCGTTACAGGCTCGCGGGAGCTGTTTTTT
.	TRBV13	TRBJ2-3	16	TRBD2	CASSSLAGASTDTQYF	TGTGCCAGCAGCTCTTTAGCGGGAGCTTCTACAGATACGCAGTATTTT
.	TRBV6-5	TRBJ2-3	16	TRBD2	CASSYSASGSTDTQYF	TGTGCCAGCAGTTACTCGGCTAGCGGGAGTACAGATACGCAGTATTTT
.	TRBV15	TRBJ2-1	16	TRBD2	CATSRTGTSGTNEQFF	TGTGCCACCAGCAGAACCGGGACTAGCGGGACCAATGAGCAGTTCTTC
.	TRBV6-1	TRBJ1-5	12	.	CASSPGNQPQHF	TGTGCCAGCAGTCCAGGGAATCAGCCCCAGCATTTT
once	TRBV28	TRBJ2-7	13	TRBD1	CASSLGQDYEQYF	TGTGCCAGCAGTTTGGGACAGGACTACGAGCAGTACTTC
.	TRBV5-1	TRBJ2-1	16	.	CASSLEGWISYNEQFF	TGCGCCAGCAGCTTGGAAGGCTGGATCTCCTACAATGAGCAGTTCTTC